This TCR beta chain was sequenced for a study of cytomegalovirus exposure and HLA in healthy donors. About this clone itself: Its antigen remains unknown.

General study findings and limits: Cytomegalovirus-associated status was assigned to approximately 160 TCR beta chains. Most sequenced TCRs were rare (though some public TCRs occurred in many donors).

When sampled, the donors appeared nominally healthy, though they likely had unrecorded immune exposures. PCR amplification relied on 60 Vbeta primers (plus 13 Jbeta primers). TCRdb's table, derived via immunoSEQ multiplex PCR, lists solely in-frame clones and lacks some. The table shows some 200,000 clones, with 60% to 85% occurring only once. V lost 5 bases to trimming and J lost 3 bases, with 18 bases between them. The CDR3 totals 16 residues. The germline V gene has CDR1 MGHDK and CDR2 SYGVNS. The source material was PBMCs. This chain joins TRBV25-1 and TRBJ2-3, with D maybe TRBD1 (5 bases). This sequence was found in a girl aged 10-17 years in good health and CMV-seropositive. The CDR3 spells CASSQGAVRETDTQYF. CDR3 DNA: TGTGCCAGCAGTCAAGGGGCAGTTCGCGAAACAGATACGCAGTATTTT. The complete variable domain, with remaining parts taken from reference TRBV25-1 and TRBJ2-3, reads EADIYQTPRYLVIGTGKKITLECSQTMGHDKMYWYQQDPGMELHLIHYSYGVNSTEKGDLSSESTVSRIRTEHFPLTLESARPSHTSQYLCASSQGAVRETDTQYFGPGTRLTVL.